The present T cell receptor (beta chain) was sequenced within a study of blood T cells in healthy people across ages. Broader study findings: Long-lived donors had more naive CD4+ cells and higher diversity than aged donors.

Donation came from healthy Caucasian individuals in Russia who were aged 6 to 90. Then a second PCR, running about 7 to 11 cycles, was carried out with a sample-barcoded 5' primer and a J-beta primer mix. TCRdb called the 5' RACE reads again in MiXCR, with one record for every CDR3 protein. The table records over 1,300,000 distinct CDR3 sequences, roughly 60% of them present only once. This clonotype was counted once. Its antigen is not identified. V shed 3 bases and J shed 2 bases, with 11 bases lying between them. From germline, CDR1 is MNHEY and CDR2 SMNVEV (reference sequence). This CDR3 has 14 residues.

The chain employs TRBV27 and TRBJ2-7; either TRBD1 or TRBD2 may supply D (5 bases each). This clonotype was sampled from a young man in good health. Specimen: blood. The CDR3 region is CASSFMRGPYEQYF. The CDR3 DNA reads TGTGCCAGCAGTTTTATGAGGGGTCCCTACGAGCAGTACTTC.